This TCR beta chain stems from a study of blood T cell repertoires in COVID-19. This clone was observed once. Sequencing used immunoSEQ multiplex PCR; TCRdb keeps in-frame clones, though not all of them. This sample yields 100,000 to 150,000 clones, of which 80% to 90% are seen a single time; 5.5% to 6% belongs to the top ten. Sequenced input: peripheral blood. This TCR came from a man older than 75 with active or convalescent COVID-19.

The CDR3 is CASSPGLAGRGGSYNEQFF. CDR3 bases: TGTGCCAGCAGCCCGGGACTAGCGGGGCGGGGGGGCTCCTACAATGAGCAGTTCTTC. The genes are TRBV7-2 and TRBJ2-1, with TRBD2 matching over 13 bases. Unmatched junction bases numbered 10, after V lost 5 bases and J lost 0 bases. The CDR3 has 19 residues. Germline CDR1 is SGHTA and CDR2 is FQGNSA.